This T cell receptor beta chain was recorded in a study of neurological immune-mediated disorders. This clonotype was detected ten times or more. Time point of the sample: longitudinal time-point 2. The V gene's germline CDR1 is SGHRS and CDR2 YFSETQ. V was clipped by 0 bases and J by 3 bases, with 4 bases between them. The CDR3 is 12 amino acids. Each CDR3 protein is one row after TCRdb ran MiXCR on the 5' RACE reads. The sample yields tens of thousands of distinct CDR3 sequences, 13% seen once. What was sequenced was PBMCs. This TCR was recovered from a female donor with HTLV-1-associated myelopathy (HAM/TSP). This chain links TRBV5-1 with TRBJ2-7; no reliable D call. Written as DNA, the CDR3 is TGCGCCAGCAGCTTGGACAACTACGAGCAGTACTTC. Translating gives CASSLDNYEQYF.